The clone carrying this TCR beta chain was counted many times. Exclusions: uncontrolled infection, other autoimmune disease, pregnancy, lactation. PBMCs were sourced from approximately 9.3 ml fresh peripheral blood. This sample was included in a study of T cells in Graves' hyperthyroidism and ophthalmopathy. Study context: The authors collected peripheral blood at initial diagnosis, before any treatment.

The source material, RNA transcripts, was used to amplify TCR beta CDR3 regions. The TCR CDR3 first-round RT-PCR relied on the HTBI primer set. TCRdb itself ran the multiplex PCR reads through MiXCR, one entry per CDR3 protein. Of hundreds of thousands of distinct CDR3 sequences in the sample, approximately 20% were seen once. CDR3 length: 12 residues. Trimming took 8 bases from V and 4 from J, leaving 9 bases between them. Germline CDR1 is SNHLY and CDR2 is FYNNEI. This chain connects TRBV2 to TRBJ1-5, with D tentatively TRBD1 (5 bases). The TCR comes from a woman between 18 and 29 years old with Graves' hyperthyroidism. Specimen: blood. CDR3: CASDAGNQPQHF. The DNA for the CDR3 is TGTGCCAGCGATGCAGGGAATCAGCCCCAGCATTTT.